The T cell receptor beta chain under discussion was sequenced for a study of beta chain features in type 1 diabetes. General study findings and limits: VDJ junctions from patients with type 1 diabetes contained fewer insertions and more deletions.

Sorting of CD4+ naive, central memory, regulatory and stem cell-like memory cells was performed via CD45RO/CCR7/CD25/CD127/CD95/CD27. As concerns this clone: What it recognizes is unknown.

Trimming took 3 bases from V and 8 from J; bases not matched to a gene: 5. The germline gives CDR1 KGHSH, CDR2 LQKENI. The length of the CDR3 is 13 residues. Isolated RNA was reverse transcribed in full, so expressed TCRB transcripts were sequenced. The repertoire was sequenced with immunoSEQ multiplex PCR; TCRdb's copy has only in-frame clones and lacks some. The sample lists some 150,000 clones, under 60% seen once, with roughly 0.43% in the top ten. The specimen sequenced was Tregs from blood. The TCR was taken from a young man in good health. The chain is built from TRBV18 and TRBJ1-2, with 8 nucleotides matching TRBD1. CDR3 residues: CASSPDRAEGYTF. DNA for the CDR3: TGTGCCAGCTCACCGGACAGGGCGGAGGGCTACACCTTC.